Given below is one T cell receptor beta chain in context. CDR3 length: 15 residues. Losses at the gene ends were 2 bases for V and 5 bases for J; bases not matched to a gene: 5. CDR1 is SGHRS and CDR2 is YFSETQ in the germline V gene. This record comes from a study of identical twins. TCRdb re-called the 5' RACE reads through MiXCR, storing one row per CDR3 protein. The profile shows 450,000 to 650,000 distinct CDR3 sequences, nearly 10% of them singletons. The sample was also linked to a second study, of yellow fever vaccine responses in identical twins.

Sequenced material: PBMCs. The chain recombines TRBV5-1 with TRBJ2-7, with 12 nucleotides matching TRBD1. The origin of this receptor is a woman aged 18-29 years in good health. CDR3 sequence reads: CASSFGTGGGDEQYF. CDR3 nucleotide sequence: TGCGCCAGCAGCTTCGGGACAGGGGGCGGGGACGAGCAGTACTTC.